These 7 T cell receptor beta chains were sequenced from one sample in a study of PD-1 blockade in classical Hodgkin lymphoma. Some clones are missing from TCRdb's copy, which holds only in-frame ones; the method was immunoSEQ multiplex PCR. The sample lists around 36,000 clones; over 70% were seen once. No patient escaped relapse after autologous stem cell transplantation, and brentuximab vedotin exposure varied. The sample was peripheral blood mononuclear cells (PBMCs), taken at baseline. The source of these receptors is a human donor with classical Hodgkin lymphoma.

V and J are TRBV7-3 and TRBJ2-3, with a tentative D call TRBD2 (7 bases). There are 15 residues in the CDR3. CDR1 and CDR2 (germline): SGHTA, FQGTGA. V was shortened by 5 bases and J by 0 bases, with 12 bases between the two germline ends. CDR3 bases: TGTGCCAGCAGCCGGCGGGGGCTGAGCACAGATACGCAGTATTTT. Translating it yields CASSRRGLSTDTQYF.

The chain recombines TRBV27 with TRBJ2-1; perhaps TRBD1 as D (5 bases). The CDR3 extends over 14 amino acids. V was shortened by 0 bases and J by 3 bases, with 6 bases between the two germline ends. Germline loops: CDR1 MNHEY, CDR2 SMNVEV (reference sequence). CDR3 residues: CASSLSRDYNEQFF. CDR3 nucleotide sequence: TGTGCCAGCAGTTTATCCAGGGACTACAATGAGCAGTTCTTC.

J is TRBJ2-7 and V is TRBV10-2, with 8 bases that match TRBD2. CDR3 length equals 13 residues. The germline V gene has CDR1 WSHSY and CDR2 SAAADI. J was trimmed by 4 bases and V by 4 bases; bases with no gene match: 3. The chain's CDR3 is CASSVGLVYEQYF. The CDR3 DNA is TGCGCCAGCAGTGTGGGACTAGTGTACGAGCAGTACTTC.

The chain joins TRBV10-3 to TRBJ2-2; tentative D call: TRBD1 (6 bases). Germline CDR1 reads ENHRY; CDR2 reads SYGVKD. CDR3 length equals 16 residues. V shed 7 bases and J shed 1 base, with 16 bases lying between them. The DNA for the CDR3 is TGTGCCATCAAATCAACAGGGAACCAGAACACCGGGGAGCTGTTTTTT. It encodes CAIKSTGNQNTGELFF.

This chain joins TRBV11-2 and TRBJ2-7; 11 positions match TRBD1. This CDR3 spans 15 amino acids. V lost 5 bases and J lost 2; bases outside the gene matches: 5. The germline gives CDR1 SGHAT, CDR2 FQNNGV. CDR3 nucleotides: TGTGCCAGCAGCACCGGACAGGGGGCTACCTACGAGCAGTACTTC. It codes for CASSTGQGATYEQYF.

In nucleotides, the CDR3 is TGTGCCAGCAGCTTAGACCCAGGCTCCTACGAGCAGTACTTC. As protein: CASSLDPGSYEQYF. This chain connects TRBV7-9 to TRBJ2-7; D uncertain. Between the trimmed V and J ends, which lost 1 base and 0 bases, there was a span of 7 bases. The germline V gene has CDR1 SEHNR and CDR2 FQNEAQ (reference sequence). The CDR3 covers 14 residues.

CDR3 sequence (DNA): TGTGCCAGCAGCTTAGGGCCCTATAATGAAAAACTGTTTTTT. Protein sequence: CASSLGPYNEKLFF. The V call is TRBV5-5, the J call TRBJ1-4; no clear D. CDR1 and CDR2 (germline): SGHKS, YYEKEE (reference sequence). Trimming took off 2 bases at V and 4 bases at J, with 9 bases between the two ends. CDR3 length: 14 amino acids. Drawing the rest from reference TRBV5-5 and TRBJ1-4, the complete variable domain is DAGVTQSPTHLIKTRGQQVTLRCSPISGHKSVSWYQQVLGQGPQFIFQYYEKEERGRGNFPDRFSARQFPNYSSELNVNALLLGDSALYLCASSLGPYNEKLFFGSGTQLSVL.